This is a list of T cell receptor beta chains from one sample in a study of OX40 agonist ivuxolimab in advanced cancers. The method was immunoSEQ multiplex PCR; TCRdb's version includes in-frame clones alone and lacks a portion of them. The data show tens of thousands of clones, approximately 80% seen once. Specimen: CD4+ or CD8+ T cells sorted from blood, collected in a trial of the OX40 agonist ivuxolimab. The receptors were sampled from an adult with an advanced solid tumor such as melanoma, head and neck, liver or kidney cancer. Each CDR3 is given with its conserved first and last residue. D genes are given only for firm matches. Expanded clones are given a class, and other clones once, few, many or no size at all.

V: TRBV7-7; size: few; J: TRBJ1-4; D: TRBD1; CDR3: CASSLGQRGEKLFF; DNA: TGTGCCAGCAGCCTGGGACAGCGGGGCGAAAAACTGTTTTTT
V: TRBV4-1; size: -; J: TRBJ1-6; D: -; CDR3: CASSPYGDFNSPLHF; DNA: TGCGCCAGCAGCCCCTATGGGGACTTTAATTCACCCCTCCACTTT
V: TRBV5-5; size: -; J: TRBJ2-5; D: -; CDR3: CASSFVGDSLQETQYF; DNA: TGTGCCAGCAGCTTTGTAGGGGACTCCCTACAAGAGACCCAGTACTTC
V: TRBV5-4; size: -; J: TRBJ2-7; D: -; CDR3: CASSLGNSLPEQYF; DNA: TGTGCCAGCAGCTTGGGCAATTCCCTCCCCGAGCAGTACTTC
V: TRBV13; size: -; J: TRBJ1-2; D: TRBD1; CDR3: CASSLDAGGYGYTF; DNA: TGTGCCAGCAGCTTAGACGCAGGGGGCTATGGCTACACCTTC
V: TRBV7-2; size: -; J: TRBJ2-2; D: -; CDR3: CASSRARLANTGELFF; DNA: TGTGCCAGCAGCCGGGCCCGGCTCGCGAACACCGGGGAGCTGTTTTTT
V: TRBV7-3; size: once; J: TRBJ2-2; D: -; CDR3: CASSLMRAGTNTGELFF; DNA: TGTGCCAGCAGCTTAATGCGGGCGGGGACGAACACCGGGGAGCTGTTTTTT
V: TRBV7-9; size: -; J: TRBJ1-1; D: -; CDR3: CASSLAQGKAFF; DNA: TGTGCCAGCAGCTTAGCGCAGGGAAAAGCTTTCTTT
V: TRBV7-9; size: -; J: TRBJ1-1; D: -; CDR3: CASSPRRVGNTEAFF; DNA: TGTGCCAGCAGCCCTAGGAGGGTGGGGAACACTGAAGCTTTCTTT
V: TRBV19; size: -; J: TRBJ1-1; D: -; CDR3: CASRPRVNTEAFF; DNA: TGTGCCAGTAGACCCAGGGTGAACACTGAAGCTTTCTTT
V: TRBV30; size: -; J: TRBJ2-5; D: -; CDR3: CAWSVRSGLETQYF; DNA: TGTGCCTGGAGTGTACGGAGCGGGCTCGAGACCCAGTACTTC
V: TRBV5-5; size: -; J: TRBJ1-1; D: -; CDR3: CASSFGSTEAFF; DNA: TGTGCCAGCAGCTTCGGGAGTACTGAAGCTTTCTTT
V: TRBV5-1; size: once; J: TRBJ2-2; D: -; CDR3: CASSFLPKWSGELFF; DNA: TGCGCCAGCAGCTTTCTCCCAAAGTGGTCCGGGGAGCTGTTTTTT
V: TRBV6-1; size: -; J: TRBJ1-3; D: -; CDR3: CASTHRRNTIYF; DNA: TGTGCCAGCACGCACAGGAGAAACACCATATATTTT
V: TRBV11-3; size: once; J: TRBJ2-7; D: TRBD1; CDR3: CASSLGQGSRNEQYF; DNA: TGTGCCAGCAGCTTGGGACAGGGGTCTAGGAACGAGCAGTACTTC
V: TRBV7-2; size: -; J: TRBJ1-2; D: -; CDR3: CASSLVAGRLFNYGYTF; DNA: TGTGCCAGCAGCTTAGTGGCAGGACGCCTGTTTAACTATGGCTACACCTTC
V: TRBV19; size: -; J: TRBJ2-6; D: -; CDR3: CASSIMGLSGANVLTF; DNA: TGTGCCAGTAGTATCATGGGATTGAGTGGGGCCAACGTCCTGACTTTC
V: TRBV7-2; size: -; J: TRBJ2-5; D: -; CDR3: CASSLSSETQYF; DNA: TGTGCCAGCAGCTTGTCTTCTGAGACCCAGTACTTC
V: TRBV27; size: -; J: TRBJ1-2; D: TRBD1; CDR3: CASSLRRDRIYGYTF; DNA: TGTGCCAGCAGTTTAAGGCGGGACAGGATCTATGGCTACACCTTC
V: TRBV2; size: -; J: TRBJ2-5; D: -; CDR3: CASRMGRKETQYF; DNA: TGTGCCAGCAGAATGGGGAGAAAAGAGACCCAGTACTTC
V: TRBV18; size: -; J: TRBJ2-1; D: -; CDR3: CASSPLPGSYNEQFF; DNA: TGTGCCAGCTCACCACTTCCGGGGTCCTACAATGAGCAGTTCTTC
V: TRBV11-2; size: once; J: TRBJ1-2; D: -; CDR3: CASSLGHSNYGYTF; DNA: TGTGCCAGCAGCCTAGGACACTCTAACTATGGCTACACCTTC
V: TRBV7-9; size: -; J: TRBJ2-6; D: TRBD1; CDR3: CASSSRRTGDYSGANVLTF; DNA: TGTGCCAGCAGCTCCCGCCGGACAGGGGACTACTCTGGGGCCAACGTCCTGACTTTC
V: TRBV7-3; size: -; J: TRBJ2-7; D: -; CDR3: CASSLNPTSYEQYF; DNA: TGTGCCAGCAGCTTAAATCCTACCTCCTACGAGCAGTACTTC
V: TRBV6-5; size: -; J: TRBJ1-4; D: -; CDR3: CASSYSNRGLGEKLFF; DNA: TGTGCCAGCAGTTACTCGAATAGGGGCCTAGGTGAAAAACTGTTTTTT
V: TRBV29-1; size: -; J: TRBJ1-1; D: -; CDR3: CSVGSGFEAFF; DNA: TGCAGCGTTGGCTCAGGGTTTGAAGCTTTCTTT
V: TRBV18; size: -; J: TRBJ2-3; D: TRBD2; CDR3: CASSRLAGTDTQYF; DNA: TGTGCCAGCTCAAGACTAGCGGGGACAGATACGCAGTATTTT
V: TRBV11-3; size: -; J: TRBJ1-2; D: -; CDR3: CASSFQGQGYTF; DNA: TGTGCCAGCAGCTTTCAGGGACAAGGCTACACCTTC
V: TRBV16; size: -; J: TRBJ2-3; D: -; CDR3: CASSQGLGFQTDTQYF; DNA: TGTGCCAGCAGCCAAGGTTTGGGGTTTCAGACAGATACGCAGTATTTT
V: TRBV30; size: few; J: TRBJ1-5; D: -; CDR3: CAWSPLRGDQPQHF; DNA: TGTGCCTGGAGTCCCCTTAGAGGGGATCAGCCCCAGCATTTT
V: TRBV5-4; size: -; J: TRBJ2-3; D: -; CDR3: CASNRDILTDTQYF; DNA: TGTGCCAGCAACCGGGACATCCTCACAGATACGCAGTATTTT
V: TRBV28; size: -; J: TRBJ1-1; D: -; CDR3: CASSWTAFTEAFF; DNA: TGTGCCAGCAGTTGGACAGCGTTCACTGAAGCTTTCTTT
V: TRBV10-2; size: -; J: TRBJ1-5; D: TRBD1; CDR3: CASSPGRQGPAGPQHF; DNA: TGCGCCAGCAGCCCGGGTCGACAGGGGCCCGCGGGGCCCCAGCATTTT
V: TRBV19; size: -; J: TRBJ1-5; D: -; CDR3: CASTTVTWSQPQHF; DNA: TGTGCCAGTACTACGGTAACGTGGAGTCAGCCCCAGCATTTT
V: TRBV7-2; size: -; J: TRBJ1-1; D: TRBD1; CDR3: CASSLGGTGGAYTEAFF; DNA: TGTGCCAGCAGCTTAGGGGGGACAGGGGGCGCGTACACTGAAGCTTTCTTT
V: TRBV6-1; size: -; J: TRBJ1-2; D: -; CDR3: CASSESSPDDGYTF; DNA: TGTGCCAGCAGTGAATCTTCCCCCGACGATGGCTACACCTTC
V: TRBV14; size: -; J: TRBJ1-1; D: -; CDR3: CASSPRGRGLGIKLGTEAFF; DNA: TGTGCCAGCAGCCCACGGGGGCGAGGGTTGGGGATTAAATTGGGGACTGAAGCTTTCTTT
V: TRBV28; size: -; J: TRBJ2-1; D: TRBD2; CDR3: CASSPTSGGASYNEQFF; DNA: TGTGCCAGCAGTCCGACTAGCGGGGGGGCCTCCTACAATGAGCAGTTCTTC
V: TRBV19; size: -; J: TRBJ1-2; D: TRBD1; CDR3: CASRIQGGTYGYTF; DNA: TGTGCCAGTAGGATACAGGGGGGAACGTATGGCTACACCTTC
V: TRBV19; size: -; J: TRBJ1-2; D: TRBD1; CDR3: CASSRGQGAHGYTF; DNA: TGTGCCAGTAGTCGGGGACAGGGGGCGCATGGCTACACCTTC